Listed below are T cell receptor beta chains from one sample, sequenced in a study of T cell changes during pregnancy in multiple sclerosis. The table came from immunoSEQ multiplex PCR; TCRdb's copy has only in-frame clones and leaves some out. The sample has about 76,000 clones, 80% to 95% seen once. The sample in question was peripheral blood, obtained after pregnancy. All receptors come from a female donor in good health, enrolled as a control in a pregnancy study. CDR3s include the opening cysteine and the closing phenylalanine or tryptophan. The order of the fields is clone size, V gene, J gene, D gene, CDR3 DNA, CDR3 protein. D genes are given only for firm matches. Size tells how often a clone was seen (once, few, many) or the class of an expanded clone, and some rows leave it out.

clone_size: .
v_call: TRBV5-4
j_call: TRBJ1-5
d_call: .
cdr3_nt: TGTGCCAGCAACGAACAGGGTAGCAATCAGCCCCAGCATTTT
cdr3_aa: CASNEQGSNQPQHF

clone_size: .
v_call: TRBV7-2
j_call: TRBJ2-1
d_call: TRBD2
cdr3_nt: TGTGCCAGCAGCCCACCTGCGGGGGGCCCCAATGAGCAGTTCTTC
cdr3_aa: CASSPPAGGPNEQFF

clone_size: .
v_call: TRBV11-1
j_call: TRBJ2-2
d_call: .
cdr3_nt: TGTGCCAGCAGCCGCAACTTTGCGAACACCGGGGAGCTGTTTTTT
cdr3_aa: CASSRNFANTGELFF

clone_size: .
v_call: TRBV5-6
j_call: TRBJ2-7
d_call: .
cdr3_nt: TGTGCCAGCAGCTTGGCGTACGAGTACGAGCAGTACTTC
cdr3_aa: CASSLAYEYEQYF

clone_size: .
v_call: TRBV5-6
j_call: TRBJ2-5
d_call: TRBD1
cdr3_nt: TGTGCCAGCAGCCCAGACAGGGGGGAGACCCAGTACTTC
cdr3_aa: CASSPDRGETQYF

clone_size: .
v_call: TRBV27
j_call: TRBJ1-5
d_call: TRBD1
cdr3_nt: TGTGCCAGCAGGATGACAGGGGGCAATCAGCCCCAGCATTTT
cdr3_aa: CASRMTGGNQPQHF

clone_size: .
v_call: TRBV5-8
j_call: TRBJ2-3
d_call: .
cdr3_nt: TGTGCCAGCAGCTGGCGGTGGGGCACAGATACGCAGTATTTT
cdr3_aa: CASSWRWGTDTQYF

clone_size: .
v_call: TRBV11-2
j_call: TRBJ1-4
d_call: .
cdr3_nt: TGTGCCAGCAGCTTATCCGGGTTAAATGAAAAACTGTTTTTT
cdr3_aa: CASSLSGLNEKLFF

clone_size: .
v_call: TRBV4-3
j_call: TRBJ2-7
d_call: .
cdr3_nt: TGCGCCAGCAGCCAAGATCGGGCGGGTAGCTCCTACGAGCAGTACTTC
cdr3_aa: CASSQDRAGSSYEQYF

clone_size: once
v_call: TRBV28
j_call: TRBJ1-1
d_call: .
cdr3_nt: TGTGCCAGCAGGAGATCGACAGGGAACACTGAAGCTTTCTTT
cdr3_aa: CASRRSTGNTEAFF

clone_size: once
v_call: TRBV7-9
j_call: TRBJ2-7
d_call: TRBD2
cdr3_nt: TGTGCCAGCAGACTCCCCCAGCGGGGGGCCTCCTACGAGCAGTACTTC
cdr3_aa: CASRLPQRGASYEQYF

clone_size: .
v_call: TRBV5-1
j_call: TRBJ2-1
d_call: TRBD1
cdr3_nt: TGCGCCAGCAGCTTTGGGGACAGGGGGCCCAATGAGCAGTTCTTC
cdr3_aa: CASSFGDRGPNEQFF

clone_size: .
v_call: TRBV5-1
j_call: TRBJ1-3
d_call: TRBD1
cdr3_nt: TGCGCCAGCAGCTCCGGGACAGGGGGGACTGGAAACACCATATATTTT
cdr3_aa: CASSSGTGGTGNTIYF

clone_size: .
v_call: TRBV27
j_call: TRBJ2-2
d_call: TRBD2
cdr3_nt: TGTGCCAGCAGTTCGACTAGCGGGAGTCCCGGGGAGCTGTTTTTT
cdr3_aa: CASSSTSGSPGELFF

clone_size: .
v_call: TRBV7-9
j_call: TRBJ2-3
d_call: .
cdr3_nt: TGTGCCAGCAGCTTAGGGTTAGCAGATACGCAGTATTTT
cdr3_aa: CASSLGLADTQYF

clone_size: once
v_call: TRBV5-6
j_call: TRBJ2-5
d_call: .
cdr3_nt: TGTGCCAGCAGCTTTACCTCCCGGGAGACCCAGTACTTC
cdr3_aa: CASSFTSRETQYF